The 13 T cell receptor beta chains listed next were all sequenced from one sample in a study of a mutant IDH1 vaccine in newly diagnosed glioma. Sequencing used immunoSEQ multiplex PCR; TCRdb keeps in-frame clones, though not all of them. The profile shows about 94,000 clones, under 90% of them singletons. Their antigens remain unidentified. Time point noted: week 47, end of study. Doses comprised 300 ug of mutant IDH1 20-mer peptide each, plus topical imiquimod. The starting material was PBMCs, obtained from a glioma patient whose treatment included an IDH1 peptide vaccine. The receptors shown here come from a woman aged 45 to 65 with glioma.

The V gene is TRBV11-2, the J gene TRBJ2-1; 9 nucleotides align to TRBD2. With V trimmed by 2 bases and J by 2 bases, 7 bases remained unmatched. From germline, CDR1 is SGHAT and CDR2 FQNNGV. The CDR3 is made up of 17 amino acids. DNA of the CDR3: TGTGCCAGCAGCTTACGCTCTGGCGGGAGGGCCTACAATGAGCAGTTCTTC. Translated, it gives CASSLRSGGRAYNEQFF.

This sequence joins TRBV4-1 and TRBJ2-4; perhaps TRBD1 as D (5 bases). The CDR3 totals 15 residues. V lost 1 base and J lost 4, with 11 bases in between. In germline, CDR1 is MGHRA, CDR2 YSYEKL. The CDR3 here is CASSQAFKGKNIQYF. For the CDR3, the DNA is TGCGCCAGCAGCCAAGCTTTTAAGGGGAAAAACATTCAGTACTTC.

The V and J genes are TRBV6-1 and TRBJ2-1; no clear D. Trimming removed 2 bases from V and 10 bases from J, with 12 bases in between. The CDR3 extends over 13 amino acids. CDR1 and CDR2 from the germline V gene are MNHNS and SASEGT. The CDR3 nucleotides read TGTGCCAGCAGTGAACGCCAGGTCCGGGAGCAGTTCTTC. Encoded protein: CASSERQVREQFF.

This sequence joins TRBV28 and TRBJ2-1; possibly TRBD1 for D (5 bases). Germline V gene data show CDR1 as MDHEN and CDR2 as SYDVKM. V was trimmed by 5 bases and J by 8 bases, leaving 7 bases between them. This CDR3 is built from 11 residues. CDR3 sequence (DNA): TGTGCCAGCAGTATAGGGGATGAGCAGTTCTTC. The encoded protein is CASSIGDEQFF.

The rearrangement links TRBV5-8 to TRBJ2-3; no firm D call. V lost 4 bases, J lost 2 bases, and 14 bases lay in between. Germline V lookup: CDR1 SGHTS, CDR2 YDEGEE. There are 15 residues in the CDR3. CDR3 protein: CASSLLTTSTDTQYF. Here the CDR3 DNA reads TGTGCCAGCAGCCTTTTGACCACATCCACAGATACGCAGTATTTT.

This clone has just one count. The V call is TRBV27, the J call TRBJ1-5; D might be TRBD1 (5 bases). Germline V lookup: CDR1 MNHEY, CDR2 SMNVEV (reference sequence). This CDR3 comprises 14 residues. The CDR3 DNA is TGTCCCCGGCGGCGGGGGAATGGCAATCAGCCCCAGCATTTT. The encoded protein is CPRRRGNGNQPQHF.

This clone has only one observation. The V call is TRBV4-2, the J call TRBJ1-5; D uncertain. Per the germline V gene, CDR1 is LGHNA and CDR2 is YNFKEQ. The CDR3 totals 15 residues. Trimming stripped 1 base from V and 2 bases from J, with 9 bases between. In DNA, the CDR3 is TGTGCCAGCAGCCAAGGAGGAAAGGGCAATCAGCCCCAGCATTTT. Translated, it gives CASSQGGKGNQPQHF.

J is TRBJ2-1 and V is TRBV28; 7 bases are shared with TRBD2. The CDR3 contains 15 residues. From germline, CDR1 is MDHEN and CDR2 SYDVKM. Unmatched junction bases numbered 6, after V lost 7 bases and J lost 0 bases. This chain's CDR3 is CASTDGGGSYNEQFF. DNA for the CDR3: TGTGCCAGCACCGACGGCGGGGGCTCCTACAATGAGCAGTTCTTC.

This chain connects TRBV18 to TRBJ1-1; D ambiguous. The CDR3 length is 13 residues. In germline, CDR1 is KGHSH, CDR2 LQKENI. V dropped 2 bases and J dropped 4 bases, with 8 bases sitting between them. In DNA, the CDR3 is TGTGCCAGCTCACCAAGGGCGACCACTGAAGCTTTCTTT. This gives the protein CASSPRATTEAFF.

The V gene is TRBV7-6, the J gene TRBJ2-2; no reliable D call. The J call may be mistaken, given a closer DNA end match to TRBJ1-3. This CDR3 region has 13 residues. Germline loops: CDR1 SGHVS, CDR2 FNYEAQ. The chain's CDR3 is CASSSNSGNTIYF. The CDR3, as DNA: TGTGCCAGCAGCTCAAACTCTGGAAACACCATATATTTT.

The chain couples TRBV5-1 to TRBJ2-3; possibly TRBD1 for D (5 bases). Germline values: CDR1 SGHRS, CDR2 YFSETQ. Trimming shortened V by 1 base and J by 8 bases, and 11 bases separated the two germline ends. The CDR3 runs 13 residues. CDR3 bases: TGCGCCAGCAGCTTGTCAGGGTACAGTACGCAGTATTTT. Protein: CASSLSGYSTQYF. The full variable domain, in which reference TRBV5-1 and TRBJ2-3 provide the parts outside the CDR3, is KAGVTQTPRYLIKTRGQQVTLSCSPISGHRSVSWYQQTPGQGLQFLFEYFSETQRNKGNFPGRFSGRQFSNSRSEMNVSTLELGDSALYLCASSLSGYSTQYFGPGTRLTVL.

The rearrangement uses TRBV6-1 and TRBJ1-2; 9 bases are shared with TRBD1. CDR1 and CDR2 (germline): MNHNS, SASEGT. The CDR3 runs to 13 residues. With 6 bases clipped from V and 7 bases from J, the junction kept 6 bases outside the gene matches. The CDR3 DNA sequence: TGTGCCAGCAGGGTGGGACAGGGAATTGGCTACACCTTC. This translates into CASRVGQGIGYTF.

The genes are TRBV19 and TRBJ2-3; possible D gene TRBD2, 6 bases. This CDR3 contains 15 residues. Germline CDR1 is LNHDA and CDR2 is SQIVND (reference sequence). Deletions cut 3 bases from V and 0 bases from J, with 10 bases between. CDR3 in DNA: TGTGCCAGTAGTATGGTAGCGGCGAGCACAGATACGCAGTATTTT. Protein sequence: CASSMVAASTDTQYF. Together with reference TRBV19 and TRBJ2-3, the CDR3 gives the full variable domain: DGGITQSPKYLFRKEGQNVTLSCEQNLNHDAMYWYRQDPGQGLRLIYYSQIVNDFQKGDIAEGYSVSREKKESFPLTVTSAQKNPTAFYLCASSMVAASTDTQYFGPGTRLTVL.